This T cell receptor (beta chain) was recorded in a study of identical twins. General study results and limits: The study found excess low generation probability among twin-shared out-of-frame alpha sequences. For zero-insertion analyses, partial confounding could come from invariant MAIT and iNKT cells.

Template switching, a step in the protocol, added a universal primer site, and cDNA carried unique molecular identifiers. TCRdb re-called the 5' RACE reads through MiXCR, storing one row per CDR3 protein. The sample records 1.5 million to 2 million distinct CDR3 sequences, under 35% being singletons. The CDR3 has 14 amino acids. The germline V and J ends were trimmed by 1 base and 5 bases, with 9 bases remaining between them. This clonotype was found a few times. As yet, its antigen is unknown. The sequence was collected from a newborn girl in good health. V and J are TRBV12-3 or TRBV12-4 and TRBJ1-5, with D unclear. The sample consisted of cord blood. The CDR3 spells CASSLGPGHQPQHF. The CDR3 DNA reads as TGTGCCAGCAGTTTAGGGCCAGGCCATCAGCCCCAGCATTTT.